This record covers a single TCR beta chain. The CDR3 contains 13 residues. The V gene lost 1 base and the J gene lost 9 bases, with 10 bases spanning the gap. Germline CDR1 SGHTA, CDR2 FQGNSA. The sample belongs to a study of blood T cell repertoires in COVID-19. At the level of the study: PBMCs, B-cell-depleted T cells, or T cells were the source of the cDNA or gDNA that made up the material.

Methods used by the authors: Amplified reference gene primers provided the basis for estimating nucleated cell counts. Here immunoSEQ multiplex PCR was the method, and the copy in TCRdb shows in-frame clones only, minus some. The DNA gave D and trimming, while V, J and clone size come from that table. The repertoire has tens of thousands of clones, 85% to 90% of them found once; the top ten carry around a tenth. The TCR comes from a man aged 50 or older with active COVID-19. This chain joins TRBV7-2 and TRBJ2-1, with D perhaps matching TRBD2 (5 bases). Sequencing input: peripheral blood. CDR3 in DNA: TGTGCCAGCAGCTTAGAACTAGAGACTGAGCAGTTCTTC. Translation: CASSLELETEQFF.